This T cell receptor (beta chain) was sequenced in a study of technical replicates of blood from several donors. V dropped 1 base and J dropped 7; count of bases not matched to a gene: 10. The germline V gene encodes CDR1 MGHRA and CDR2 YSYEKL. The length of the CDR3 is 16 residues. Assay: immunoSEQ multiplex PCR; the TCRdb copy retains only in-frame clones and omits some. The sample lists about 75,000 clones, about 97% seen once, with approximately 0.3% in the top ten. Sequencing was done on a sample of T cells isolated from PBMCs. The chain uses TRBV4-1 and TRBJ2-1, with 7 bases fitting TRBD2. This sequence was found in a human donor in good health. CDR3 in amino acids: CASSQVLGREWNEQFF. CDR3 DNA: TGCGCCAGCAGCCAAGTACTTGGGCGGGAGTGGAATGAGCAGTTCTTC.